The T cell receptor beta chain described here comes from a study of T-cell memory formation after mild COVID-19. A few counts support this clonotype. Trimming at V came to 6 bases and at J to 1 base, leaving 10 bases not matched to a gene. Per the germline V gene, CDR1 is MGHDK and CDR2 is SYGVNS. The CDR3 consists of 19 residues. MiXCR, applied by TCRdb to the 5' RACE reads, yields one record per CDR3 protein. The sample includes around 470,000 distinct CDR3 sequences, about 20% seen only once; the top ten take roughly 8%. This TCR was sampled from an adult woman who had mild COVID-19 (a few samples of this study predate the infection). Cell type and time point are not known. The gene calls are TRBV25-1 and TRBJ2-6; 12 nucleotides agree with TRBD2. The sample taken for sequencing was PBMCs or a T cell subset sorted from them (not recorded which). Here the CDR3 reads CASSPPPGLAGSGANVLTF. The CDR3 DNA reads as TGTGCCAGCAGCCCCCCCCCCGGACTAGCGGGATCTGGGGCCAACGTCCTGACTTTC.